This T cell receptor (beta chain) was documented in a study of T-cell memory formation after mild COVID-19. Study at large: TCR clusters were mostly donor specific.

Remarks on this clonotype: The antigen is unknown.

Germline lookup yields CDR1 LGHNA and CDR2 YNFKEQ. The CDR3 is 16 residues long. The ends were cut back, 1 base at V and 0 bases at J, with 12 bases in the middle. 5'RACE primed from the constant segment yielded TCR alpha and TCR beta cDNA libraries bearing sample barcodes and UMIs. TCRdb redid the calling of the 5' RACE reads with MiXCR, one entry per CDR3 protein. The sample has under 650,000 distinct CDR3 sequences, approximately 18% seen once. Study-wide findings and caveats: Among CD4+ contracting clones, most were CM and EM, and CD8+ ones EMRA. Detection of some responders pre-infection suggested pre-existing cross-reactive memory T cells participated.

The TCR sequence derives from an adult woman who had mild COVID-19 (a few samples of this study predate the infection). Cell type and time point are not known. This chain links TRBV4-2 with TRBJ2-5, with D hard to call. The sequenced sample was PBMCs or a T cell subset sorted from them (not recorded which). The CDR3 spells CASSQGVYVYQETQYF. The CDR3 DNA reads as TGTGCCAGCAGCCAAGGGGTCTACGTGTACCAAGAGACCCAGTACTTC.